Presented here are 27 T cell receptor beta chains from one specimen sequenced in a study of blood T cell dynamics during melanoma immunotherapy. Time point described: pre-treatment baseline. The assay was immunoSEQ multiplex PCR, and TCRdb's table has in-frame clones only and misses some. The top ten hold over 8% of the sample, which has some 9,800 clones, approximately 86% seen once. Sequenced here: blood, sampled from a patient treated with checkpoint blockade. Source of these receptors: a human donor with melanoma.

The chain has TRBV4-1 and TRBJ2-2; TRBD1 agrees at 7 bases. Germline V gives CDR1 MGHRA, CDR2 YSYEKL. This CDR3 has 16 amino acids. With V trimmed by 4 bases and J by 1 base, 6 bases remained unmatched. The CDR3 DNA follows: TGCGCCAGCAGCCCCAGGGCAGGGGGGAACACCGGGGAGCTGTTTTTT. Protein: CASSPRAGGNTGELFF.

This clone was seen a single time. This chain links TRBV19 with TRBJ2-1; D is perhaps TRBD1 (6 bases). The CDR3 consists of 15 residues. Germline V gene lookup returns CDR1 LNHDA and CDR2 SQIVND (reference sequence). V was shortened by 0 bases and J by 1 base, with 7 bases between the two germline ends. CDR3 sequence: CASSIDRGSYNEQFF. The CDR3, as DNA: TGTGCCAGTAGTATAGACAGGGGTTCCTACAATGAGCAGTTCTTC.

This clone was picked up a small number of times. The CDR3 loop reads CASSLGSISYEQYF. The CDR3, as DNA: TGTGCCAGCAGCTTAGGCTCTATCTCCTACGAGCAGTACTTC. The V and J genes are TRBV7-9 and TRBJ2-7; D is unclear. Germline V gives CDR1 SEHNR, CDR2 FQNEAQ (reference sequence). The ends were cut back, 1 base at V and 0 bases at J, with 7 bases in the middle. The CDR3 extends over 14 amino acids.

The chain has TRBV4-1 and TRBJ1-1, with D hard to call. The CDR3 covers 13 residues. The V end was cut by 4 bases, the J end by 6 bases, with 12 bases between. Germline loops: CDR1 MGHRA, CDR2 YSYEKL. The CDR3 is CASSPRSVAEAFF. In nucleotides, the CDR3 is TGCGCCAGCAGCCCACGATCGGTCGCTGAAGCTTTCTTT.

The CDR3 region is CASSLSGSSYNEQFF. The CDR3 DNA is TGTGCCAGCAGTTTATCAGGGAGCTCCTACAATGAGCAGTTCTTC. The chain joins TRBV27 to TRBJ2-1; a weak D match, TRBD2 (5 bases). Germline loops: CDR1 MNHEY, CDR2 SMNVEV (reference sequence). The V and J ends lost 0 bases and 0 bases respectively, with 6 bases between them. The CDR3 runs to 15 residues.

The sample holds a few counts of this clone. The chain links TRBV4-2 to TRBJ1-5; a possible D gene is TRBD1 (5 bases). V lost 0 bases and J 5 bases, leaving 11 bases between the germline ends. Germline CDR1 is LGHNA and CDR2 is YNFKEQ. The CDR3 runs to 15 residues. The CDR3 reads CASSQDQAGHQPQHF. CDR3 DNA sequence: TGTGCCAGCAGCCAAGATCAGGCGGGACATCAGCCCCAGCATTTT.

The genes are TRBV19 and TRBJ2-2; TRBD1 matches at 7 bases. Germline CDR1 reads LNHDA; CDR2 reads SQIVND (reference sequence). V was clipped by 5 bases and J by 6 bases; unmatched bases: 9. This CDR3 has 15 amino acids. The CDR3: CASSLSGTEAGELFF. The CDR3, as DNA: TGTGCCAGTAGTCTTTCCGGGACAGAGGCCGGGGAGCTGTTTTTT.

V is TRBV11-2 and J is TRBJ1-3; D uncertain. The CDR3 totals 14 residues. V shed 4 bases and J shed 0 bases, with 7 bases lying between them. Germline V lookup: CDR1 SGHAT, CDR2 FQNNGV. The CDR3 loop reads CASSSSRSGNTIYF. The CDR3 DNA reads TGTGCCAGCAGCTCTAGCCGCTCTGGAAACACCATATATTTT.

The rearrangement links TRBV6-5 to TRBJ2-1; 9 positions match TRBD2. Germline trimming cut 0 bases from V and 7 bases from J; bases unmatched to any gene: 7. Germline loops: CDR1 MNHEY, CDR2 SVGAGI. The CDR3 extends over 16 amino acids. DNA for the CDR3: TGTGCCAGCAGTTACTCTGCTAGCGGGATCCGTAATGAGCAGTTCTTC. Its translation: CASSYSASGIRNEQFF.

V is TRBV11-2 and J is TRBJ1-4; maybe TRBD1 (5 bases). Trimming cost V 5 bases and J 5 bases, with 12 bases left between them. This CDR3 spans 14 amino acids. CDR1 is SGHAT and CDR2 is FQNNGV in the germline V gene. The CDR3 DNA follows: TGTGCCAGCAGCCGGGACGGAGGGAATGAAAAACTGTTTTTT. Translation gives CASSRDGGNEKLFF.

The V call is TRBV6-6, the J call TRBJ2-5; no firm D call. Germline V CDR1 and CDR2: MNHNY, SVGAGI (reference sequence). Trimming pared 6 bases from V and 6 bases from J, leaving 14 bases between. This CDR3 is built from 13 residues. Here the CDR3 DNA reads TGTGCCAGCAGCCTACCACCCAGTCAGACCCAGTACTTC. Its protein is CASSLPPSQTQYF.

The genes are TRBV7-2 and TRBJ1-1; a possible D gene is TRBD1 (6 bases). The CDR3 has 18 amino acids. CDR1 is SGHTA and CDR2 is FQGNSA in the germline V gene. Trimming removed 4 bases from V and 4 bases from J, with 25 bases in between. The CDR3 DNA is TGTGCCAGCAGCTCCCCCCCGGGCAGGGGTCAGTACACCACTGAAGCTTTCTTT. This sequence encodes CASSSPPGRGQYTTEAFF. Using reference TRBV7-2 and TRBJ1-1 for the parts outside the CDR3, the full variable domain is GAGVSQSPSNKVTEKGKDVELRCDPISGHTALYWYRQSLGQGLEFLIYFQGNSAPDKSGLPSDRFSAERTGGSVSTLTIQRTQQEDSAVYLCASSSPPGRGQYTTEAFFGQGTRLTVV.

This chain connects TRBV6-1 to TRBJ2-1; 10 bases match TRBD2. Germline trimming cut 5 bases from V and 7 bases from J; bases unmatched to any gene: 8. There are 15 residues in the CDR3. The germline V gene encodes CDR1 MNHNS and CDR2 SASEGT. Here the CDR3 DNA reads TGTGCCAGCAGTCAGCGGGAGGGCCGAAGTAATGAGCAGTTCTTC. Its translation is CASSQREGRSNEQFF.

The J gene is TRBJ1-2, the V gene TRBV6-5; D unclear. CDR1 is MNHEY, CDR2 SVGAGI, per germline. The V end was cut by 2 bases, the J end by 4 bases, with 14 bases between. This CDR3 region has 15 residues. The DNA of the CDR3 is TGTGCCAGCAGTTACGCAGAAGCCGGAGGCTATGGCTACACCTTC. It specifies CASSYAEAGGYGYTF.

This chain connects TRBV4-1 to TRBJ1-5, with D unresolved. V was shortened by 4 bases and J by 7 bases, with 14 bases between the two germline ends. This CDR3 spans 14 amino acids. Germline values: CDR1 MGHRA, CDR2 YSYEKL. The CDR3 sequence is CASSRISLGQPQHF. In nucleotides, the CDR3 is TGCGCCAGCAGCCGTATTTCTTTAGGGCAGCCCCAGCATTTT.

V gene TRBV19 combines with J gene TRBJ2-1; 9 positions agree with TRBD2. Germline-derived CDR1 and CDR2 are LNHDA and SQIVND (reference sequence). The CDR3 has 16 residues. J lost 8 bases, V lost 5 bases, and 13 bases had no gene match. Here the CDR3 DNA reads TGTGCCAGTAGTCCGCGTAGCGGGAGCGGGGTCTATGAGCAGTTCTTC. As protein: CASSPRSGSGVYEQFF.

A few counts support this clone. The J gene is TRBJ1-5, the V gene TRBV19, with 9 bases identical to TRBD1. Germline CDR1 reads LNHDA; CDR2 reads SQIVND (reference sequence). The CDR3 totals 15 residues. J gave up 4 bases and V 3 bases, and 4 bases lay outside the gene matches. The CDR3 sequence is CASSMDRGFNQPQHF. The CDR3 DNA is TGTGCCAGTAGTATGGACAGGGGCTTTAATCAGCCCCAGCATTTT.

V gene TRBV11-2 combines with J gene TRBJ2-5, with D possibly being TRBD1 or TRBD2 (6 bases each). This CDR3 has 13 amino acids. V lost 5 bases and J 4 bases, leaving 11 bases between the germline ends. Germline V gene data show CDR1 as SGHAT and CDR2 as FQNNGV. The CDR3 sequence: CASSGGRAETQYF. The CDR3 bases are TGTGCCAGCAGCGGGGGGCGCGCAGAGACCCAGTACTTC.

CDR3 sequence reads: CARKDRSPNYGYTF. Here the CDR3 DNA reads TGTGCCAGAAAAGACAGGAGCCCTAACTATGGCTACACCTTC. The chain combines TRBV21-1 with TRBJ1-2; TRBD1 reflects the table's D call only, with no check against the DNA. TRBV21-1 is an annotated pseudogene. The CDR3 is made up of 14 amino acids.

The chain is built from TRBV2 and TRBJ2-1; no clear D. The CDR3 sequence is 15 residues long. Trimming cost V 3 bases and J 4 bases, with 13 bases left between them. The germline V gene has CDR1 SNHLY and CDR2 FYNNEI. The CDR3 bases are TGTGCCAGCAGTGAGCGTGGCCTTGGTTACAATGAGCAGTTCTTC. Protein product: CASSERGLGYNEQFF.

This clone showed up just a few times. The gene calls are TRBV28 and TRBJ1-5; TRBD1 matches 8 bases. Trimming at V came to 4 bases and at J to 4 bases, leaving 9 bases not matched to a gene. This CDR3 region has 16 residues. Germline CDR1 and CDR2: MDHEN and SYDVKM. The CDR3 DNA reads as TGTGCCAGCAGTTGGGCCGGACAGGGAAGGAATCAGCCCCAGCATTTT. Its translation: CASSWAGQGRNQPQHF.

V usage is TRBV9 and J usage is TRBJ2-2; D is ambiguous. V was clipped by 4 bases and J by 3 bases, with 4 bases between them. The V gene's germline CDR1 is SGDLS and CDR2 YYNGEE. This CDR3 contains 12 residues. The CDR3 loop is CASSFYTGELFF. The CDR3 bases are TGTGCCAGCAGCTTCTACACCGGGGAGCTGTTTTTT.

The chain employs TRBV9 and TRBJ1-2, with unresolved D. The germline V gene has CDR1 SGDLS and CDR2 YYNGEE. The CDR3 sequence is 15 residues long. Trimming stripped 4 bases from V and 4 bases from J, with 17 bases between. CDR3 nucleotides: TGTGCCAGCAGCCCCCAAGGGCCGCGGTCCTATGGCTACACCTTC. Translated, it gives CASSPQGPRSYGYTF.

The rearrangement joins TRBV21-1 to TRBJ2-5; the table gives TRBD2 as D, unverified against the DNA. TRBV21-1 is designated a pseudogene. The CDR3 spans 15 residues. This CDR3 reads CASTSLAGGRETQYF. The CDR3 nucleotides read TGTGCCAGCACCTCACTAGCGGGGGGGCGAGAGACCCAGTACTTC.

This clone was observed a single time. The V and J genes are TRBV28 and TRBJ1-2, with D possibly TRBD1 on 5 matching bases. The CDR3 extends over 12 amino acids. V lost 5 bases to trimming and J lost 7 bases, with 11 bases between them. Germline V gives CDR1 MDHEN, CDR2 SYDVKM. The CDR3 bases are TGTGCCAGCAGTCCCCTACAGGCTGGCTACACCTTC. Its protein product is CASSPLQAGYTF.

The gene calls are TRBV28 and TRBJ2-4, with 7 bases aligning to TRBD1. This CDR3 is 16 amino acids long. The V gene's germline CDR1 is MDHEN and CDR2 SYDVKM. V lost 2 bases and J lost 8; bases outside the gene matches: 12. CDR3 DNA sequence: TGTGCCAGCAGTTTAGGGCTTCGACAGGGTGGGGACATTCAGTACTTC. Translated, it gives CASSLGLRQGGDIQYF.

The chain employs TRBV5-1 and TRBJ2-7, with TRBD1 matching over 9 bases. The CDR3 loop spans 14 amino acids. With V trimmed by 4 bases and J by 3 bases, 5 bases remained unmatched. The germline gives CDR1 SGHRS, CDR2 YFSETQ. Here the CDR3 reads CASSQQGAYYEQYF. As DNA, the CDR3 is TGCGCCAGCAGCCAACAGGGGGCCTACTACGAGCAGTACTTC.